Sequencing of this TCR beta chain was carried out in a study of blood T cells in healthy people across ages. This clonotype was counted at least ten times. Its cognate antigen is unknown. Germline lookup yields CDR1 DFQATT and CDR2 SNEGSKA (reference sequence). The CDR3 is 15 residues long. J lost 4 bases, V lost 5 bases, and 11 bases had no gene match. Study results and caveats: Across the age range, TCR beta diversity per million T cells fell in a roughly linear way.

Together with a sample-barcoded 5' primer, a J-beta primer mix was included in a second PCR lasting roughly 6 to 12 cycles. TCRdb processed the 5' RACE reads anew with MiXCR; each CDR3 protein has one entry. The sample comprises approximately 810,000 distinct CDR3 sequences, around 26% of which are singletons, and 15% to 20% rests with the top ten. The clonotype was recovered from a woman older than 75 in good health. The sample consisted of blood. The chain couples TRBV20-1 to TRBJ2-1; 7 nucleotides align to TRBD1. The CDR3 nucleotides are TGCAGTGCTTCTCCCGGGACAGAGCCTTACAATGAGCAGTTCTTC. It specifies CSASPGTEPYNEQFF.